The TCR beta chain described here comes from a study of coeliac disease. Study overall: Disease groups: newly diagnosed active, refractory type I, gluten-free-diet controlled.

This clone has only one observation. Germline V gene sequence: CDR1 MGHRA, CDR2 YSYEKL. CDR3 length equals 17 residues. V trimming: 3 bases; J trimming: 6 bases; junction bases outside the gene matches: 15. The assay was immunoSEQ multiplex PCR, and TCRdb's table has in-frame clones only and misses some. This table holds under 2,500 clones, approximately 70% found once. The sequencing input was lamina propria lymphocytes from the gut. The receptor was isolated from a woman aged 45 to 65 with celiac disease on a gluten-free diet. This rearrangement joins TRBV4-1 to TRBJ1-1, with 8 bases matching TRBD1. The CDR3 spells CASSHGSGGAWGSEAFF. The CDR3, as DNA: TGCGCCAGCAGCCACGGCTCAGGGGGCGCTTGGGGGTCTGAAGCTTTCTTT.